This TCR beta chain was profiled in a study of T cells in narcolepsy. Study-level background: Donors had narcolepsy type 1 or type 2, or were healthy controls.

Study results and limitations: Autoreactive HCRT-specific and TRIB2-specific clonotypes were marked in same-patient CSF-versus-blood CD4+ comparisons. Reportedly, autoreactive clonotypes were serially detected in patients' blood but not controls'. No autoreactive T cell clone sequences appeared in some memory CD4+ repertoires.

As for this clone: Its antigen is unidentified.

The method was immunoSEQ multiplex PCR; TCRdb's version includes in-frame clones alone and lacks a portion of them. Seen here are approximately 25,000 clones, about 83% observed once, and the top ten hold 1.3%. The CDR3 sequence is 14 residues long. V trimming: 4 bases; J trimming: 1 base; junction bases outside the gene matches: 2. Germline CDR1 and CDR2: PRHDT and FYEKMQ (reference sequence). This TCR was recovered from a human donor with narcolepsy. This chain joins TRBV13 and TRBJ2-7; TRBD2 agrees at 9 bases. The sequencing sample was made of CD45RA- memory CD4+ T cells from PBMCs. The CDR3 loop is CASSSSGRSYEQYF. CDR3 nucleotide sequence: TGTGCCAGCAGCTCGAGCGGGAGGTCCTACGAGCAGTACTTC.